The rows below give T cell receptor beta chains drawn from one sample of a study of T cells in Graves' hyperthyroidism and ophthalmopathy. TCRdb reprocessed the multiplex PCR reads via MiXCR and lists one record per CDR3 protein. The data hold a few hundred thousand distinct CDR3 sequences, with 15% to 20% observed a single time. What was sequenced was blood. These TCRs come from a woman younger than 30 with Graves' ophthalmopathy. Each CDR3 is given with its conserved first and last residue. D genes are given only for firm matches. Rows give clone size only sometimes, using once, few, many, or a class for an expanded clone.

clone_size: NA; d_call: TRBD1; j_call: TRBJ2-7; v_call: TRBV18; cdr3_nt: TGTGCCAGCTCACCTGCCCGGGCACAGGGGGAATCCGAGCAGTACTTC; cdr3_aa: CASSPARAQGESEQYF
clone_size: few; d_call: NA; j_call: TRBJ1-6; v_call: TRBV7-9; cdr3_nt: TGTGCCAGCAGCTTAGAGCAGGGGATAGGTAATTCACCCCTCCACTTT; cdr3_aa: CASSLEQGIGNSPLHF
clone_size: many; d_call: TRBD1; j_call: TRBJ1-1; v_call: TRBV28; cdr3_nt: TGTGCCAGCAGGCGAATTGACAGGGCGGACACTGAAGCTTTCTTT; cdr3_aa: CASRRIDRADTEAFF
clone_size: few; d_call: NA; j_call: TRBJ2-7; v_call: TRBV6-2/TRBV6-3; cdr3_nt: TGTGCCAGCAGTTACTCGGTAGTAAGAACCGTCTACGAGCAGTACTTC; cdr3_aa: CASSYSVVRTVYEQYF
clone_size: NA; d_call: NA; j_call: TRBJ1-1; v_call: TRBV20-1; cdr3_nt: TGCAGTGCTAGTTCCCAGGGGAAGTTAACTGAAGCTTTCTTT; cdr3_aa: CSASSQGKLTEAFF
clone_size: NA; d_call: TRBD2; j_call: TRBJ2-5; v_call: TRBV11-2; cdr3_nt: TGTGCCAGCAGCTTAGGGCTAGCGGGAGTAAAGACCCAGTACTTC; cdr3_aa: CASSLGLAGVKTQYF
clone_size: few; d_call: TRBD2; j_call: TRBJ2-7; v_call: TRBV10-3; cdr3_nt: TGTGCCATTTCCACTAGCGGGAGCTCCTACGAGCAGTACTTC; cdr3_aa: CAISTSGSSYEQYF
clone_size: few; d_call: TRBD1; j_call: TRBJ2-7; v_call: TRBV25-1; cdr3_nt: TGTGCCAGCAGTGAAATGGACAGGGGGTACGAGCAGTACTTC; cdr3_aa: CASSEMDRGYEQYF
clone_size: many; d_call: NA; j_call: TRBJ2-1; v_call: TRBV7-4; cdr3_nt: TGTGCCAGCAGCTATCGGGGGAAGGAGCAGTTCTTC; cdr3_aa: CASSYRGKEQFF
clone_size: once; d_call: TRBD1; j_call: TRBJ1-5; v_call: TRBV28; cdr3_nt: TGTGCCAGCAGTTTATGGGCGGGCACAGGGGGTCAGCCCCAGCATTTT; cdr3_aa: CASSLWAGTGGQPQHF
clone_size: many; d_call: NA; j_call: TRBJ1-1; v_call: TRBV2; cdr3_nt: TGTGCCAGCAGGACGACCGGACAATCGGACACTGAAGCTTTCTTT; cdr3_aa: CASRTTGQSDTEAFF
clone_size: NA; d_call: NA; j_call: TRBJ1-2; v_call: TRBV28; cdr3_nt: TGTGCCAGCAGTTTAAACTCAATAAGGGACGGTAGGGTAGAAGGGGCTGGCTACACCTTC; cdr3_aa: CASSLNSIRDGRVEGAGYTF
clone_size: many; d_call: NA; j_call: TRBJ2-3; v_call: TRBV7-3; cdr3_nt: TGTGCCAGCAGCCCAACAGGCCTCCACACAGATACGCAGTATTTT; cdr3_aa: CASSPTGLHTDTQYF
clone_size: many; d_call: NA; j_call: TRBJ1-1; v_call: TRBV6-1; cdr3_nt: TGTGCCAGCACCCCCATCGGGGGAGAAGGGACTGAAGCTTTCTTT; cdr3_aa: CASTPIGGEGTEAFF
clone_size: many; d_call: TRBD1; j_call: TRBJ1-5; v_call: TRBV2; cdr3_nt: TGTGCCAGCAGTGGGACAGGGTATCAGCCCCAGCATTTT; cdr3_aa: CASSGTGYQPQHF
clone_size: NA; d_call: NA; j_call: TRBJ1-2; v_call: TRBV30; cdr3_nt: TGTGCCTGGAGTTGCCAGGAGGGCCTCTATGGCTACACCTTC; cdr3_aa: CAWSCQEGLYGYTF
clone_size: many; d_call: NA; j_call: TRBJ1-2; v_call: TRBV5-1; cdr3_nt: TGCGCCAGCAGCTTGGACTCTATCTATGGCTACACCTTC; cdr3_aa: CASSLDSIYGYTF
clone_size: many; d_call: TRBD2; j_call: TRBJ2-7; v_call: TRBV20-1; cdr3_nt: TGCAGTGCCGTAGCGGGAGTCTCCTACGAGCAGTACTTC; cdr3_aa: CSAVAGVSYEQYF
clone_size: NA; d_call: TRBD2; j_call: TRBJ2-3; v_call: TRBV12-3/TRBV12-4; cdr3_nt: TGTGCCAGCAGGGGCGGGGGGCCAGATACGCAGTATTTT; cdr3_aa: CASRGGGPDTQYF
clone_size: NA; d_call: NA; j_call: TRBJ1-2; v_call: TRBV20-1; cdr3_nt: TGCAGTGCTAGTGGAGAGACTTATGGCTACACCTTC; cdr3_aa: CSASGETYGYTF
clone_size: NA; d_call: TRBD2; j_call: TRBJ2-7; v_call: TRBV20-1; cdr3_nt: TGCAGTGCTGCCTCCCCTAGCGGAGGGCGGCAGCAGTACTTC; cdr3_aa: CSAASPSGGRQQYF
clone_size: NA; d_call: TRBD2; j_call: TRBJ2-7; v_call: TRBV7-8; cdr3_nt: TGTGCCAGCAGTTGGGACGGACGGGAGGAGCCCCACGAGCAGTACTTC; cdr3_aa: CASSWDGREEPHEQYF
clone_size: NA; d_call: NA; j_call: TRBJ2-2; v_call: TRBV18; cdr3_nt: TGTGCCAGCTCACCAGCGGGGCCGGGCGGGGAGCTGTTTTTT; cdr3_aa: CASSPAGPGGELFF
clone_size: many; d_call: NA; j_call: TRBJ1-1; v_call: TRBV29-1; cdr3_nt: TGCAGCGTTACCGGGGGGAACACTGAAGCTTTCTTT; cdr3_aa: CSVTGGNTEAFF
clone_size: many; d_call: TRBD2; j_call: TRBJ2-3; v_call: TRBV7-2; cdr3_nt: TGTGCCAGCAGCTTAGCGGTTCTAGCGGGAGTAAATACGCAGTATTTT; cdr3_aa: CASSLAVLAGVNTQYF
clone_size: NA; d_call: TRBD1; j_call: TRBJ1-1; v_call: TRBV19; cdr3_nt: TGTGCCAGTAGTACGTCGGACAGGGAGGAGACTGAAGCTTTCTTT; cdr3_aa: CASSTSDREETEAFF
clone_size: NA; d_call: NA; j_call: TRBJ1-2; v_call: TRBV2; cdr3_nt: TGTGCCAGCAGTGAAGTACTGACGGAAGCTAACTATGGCTACACCTTC; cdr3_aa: CASSEVLTEANYGYTF
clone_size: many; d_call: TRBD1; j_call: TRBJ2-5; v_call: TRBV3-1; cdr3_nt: TGTGCCAGCAGCCAGACCAAACAGGGGGATCAAGAGACCCAGTACTTC; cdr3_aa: CASSQTKQGDQETQYF
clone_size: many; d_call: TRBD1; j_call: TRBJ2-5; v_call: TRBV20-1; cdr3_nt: TGCAGTGCTGGGGGGACAGGGAGGGGCCAAGAGACCCAGTACTTC; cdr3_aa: CSAGGTGRGQETQYF
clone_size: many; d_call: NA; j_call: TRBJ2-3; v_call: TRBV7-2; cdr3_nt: TGTGCCAGCAGCTTGCAGGGGACCGGAGATACGCAGTATTTT; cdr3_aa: CASSLQGTGDTQYF
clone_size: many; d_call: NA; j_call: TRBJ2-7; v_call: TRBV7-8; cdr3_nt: TGTGCCAGCAGCACAAGTGATTCCTACGAGCAGTACTTC; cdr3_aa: CASSTSDSYEQYF
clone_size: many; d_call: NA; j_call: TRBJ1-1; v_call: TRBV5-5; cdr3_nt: TGTGCCAGCAGCTTGGAGGCAGGCAGAGCTTTCTTT; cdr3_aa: CASSLEAGRAFF
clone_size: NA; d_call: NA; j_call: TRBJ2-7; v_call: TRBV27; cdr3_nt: TGTGCCAGCGGTTTGGGACGCACCTACGAGCAGTACTTC; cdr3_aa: CASGLGRTYEQYF
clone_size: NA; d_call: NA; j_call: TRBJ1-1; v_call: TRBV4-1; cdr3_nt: TGCGCCAGCAGCCCGCCAGGGTGGGACACTGAAGCTTTCTTT; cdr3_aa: CASSPPGWDTEAFF
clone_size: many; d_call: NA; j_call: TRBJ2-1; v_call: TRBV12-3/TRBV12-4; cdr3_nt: TGTGCCAGCAGTTTAGCGGCGAATGAGCAGTTCTTC; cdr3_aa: CASSLAANEQFF
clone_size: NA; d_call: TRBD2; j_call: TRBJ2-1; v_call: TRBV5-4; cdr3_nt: TGTGCCAGCAGCTTTGCGGGAGGGCCGCTCAATGAGCAGTTCTTC; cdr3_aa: CASSFAGGPLNEQFF
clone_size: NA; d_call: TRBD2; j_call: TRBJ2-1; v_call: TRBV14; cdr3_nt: TGTGCCAGCAGCCCGGTAGCGGGAGCGGTTGAGCAGTTCTTC; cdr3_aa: CASSPVAGAVEQFF
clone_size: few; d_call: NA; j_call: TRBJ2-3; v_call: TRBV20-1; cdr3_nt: TGCAGTGCTCCACTCGAGGGAGATACGCAGTATTTT; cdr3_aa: CSAPLEGDTQYF
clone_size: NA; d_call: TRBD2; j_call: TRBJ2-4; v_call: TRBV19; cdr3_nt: TGTGCCAGTAGCGCGGGGGGCGGAAACATTCAGTACTTC; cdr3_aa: CASSAGGGNIQYF
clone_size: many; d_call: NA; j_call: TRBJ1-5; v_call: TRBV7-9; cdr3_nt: TGTGCCAGCAGCCATATAGGGCAGGGCCAACAGCCCCAGCATTTT; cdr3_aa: CASSHIGQGQQPQHF
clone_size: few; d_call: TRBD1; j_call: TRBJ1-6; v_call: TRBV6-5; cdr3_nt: TGTGCCAGCAGTTACTCTCGGGACAGGGGGCAGATTGCCCTCCACTTT; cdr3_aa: CASSYSRDRGQIALHF
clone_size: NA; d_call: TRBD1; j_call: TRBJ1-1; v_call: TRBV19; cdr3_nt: TGTGCCAGTAGTGGCCCAGGGGGGGGTCCGAATGATGAAGCTTTCTTT; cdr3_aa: CASSGPGGGPNDEAFF
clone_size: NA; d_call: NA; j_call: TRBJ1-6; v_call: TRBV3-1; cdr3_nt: TGTGCCAGCAGCCAAGAGGGGACGGCCAATTCACCCCTCCACTTT; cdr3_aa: CASSQEGTANSPLHF
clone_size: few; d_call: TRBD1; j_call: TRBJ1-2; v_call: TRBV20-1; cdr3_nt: TGCAGTGCTAGGACGGGACAGGGGAAAACTAACTATGGCTACACCTTC; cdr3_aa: CSARTGQGKTNYGYTF
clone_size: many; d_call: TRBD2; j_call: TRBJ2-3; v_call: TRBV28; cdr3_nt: TGTGCCAGCAATCCCCTTAGCGGGAGGCCCGGAAGGACGCAGTATTTT; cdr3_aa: CASNPLSGRPGRTQYF
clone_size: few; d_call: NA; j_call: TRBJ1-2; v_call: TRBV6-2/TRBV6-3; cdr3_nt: TGTGCCAGCAGTTACTCGCGTGGTGGCGGACTTAACTATGGCTACACCTTC; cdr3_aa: CASSYSRGGGLNYGYTF
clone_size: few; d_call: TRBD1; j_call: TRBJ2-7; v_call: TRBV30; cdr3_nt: TGTGCCTGCGGGCAGGGGGTCAACGAGCAGTACTTC; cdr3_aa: CACGQGVNEQYF
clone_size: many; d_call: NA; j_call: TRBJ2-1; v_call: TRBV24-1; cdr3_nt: TGTGCCACCAGTGATTTCTCAGGGCGGAATGAGCAGTTCTTC; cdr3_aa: CATSDFSGRNEQFF
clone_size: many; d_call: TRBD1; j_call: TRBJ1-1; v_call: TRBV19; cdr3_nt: TGTGCCAGTAGTCCCAGGGGGGGACAGGTCGGTCCTGAAGCTTTCTTT; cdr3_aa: CASSPRGGQVGPEAFF
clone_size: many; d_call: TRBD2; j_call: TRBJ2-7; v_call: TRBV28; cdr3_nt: TGTGCCAGCAGTTTATTAGCCTCCCGGACTAGTAGCTACGAGCAGTACTTC; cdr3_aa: CASSLLASRTSSYEQYF
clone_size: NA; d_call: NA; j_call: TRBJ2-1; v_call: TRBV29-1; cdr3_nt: TGCAGCGTTACGTCCCAACAGGGATTTAACAATGAGCAGTTCTTC; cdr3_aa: CSVTSQQGFNNEQFF
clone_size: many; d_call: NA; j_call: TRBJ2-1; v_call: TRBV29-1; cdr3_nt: TGCAGCGTTGAGGGGGCCATGAGCTCCTACAATGAGCAGTTCTTC; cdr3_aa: CSVEGAMSSYNEQFF
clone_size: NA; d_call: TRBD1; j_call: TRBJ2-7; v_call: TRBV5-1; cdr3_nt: TGCGCCAGCAGCTTGCGGACAGGGGACGCCTACGAGCAGTACTTC; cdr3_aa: CASSLRTGDAYEQYF
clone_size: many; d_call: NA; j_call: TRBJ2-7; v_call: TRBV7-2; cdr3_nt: TGTGCCAGCAGAGGCAGGGGTTCCTACGAGCAGTACTTC; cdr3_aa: CASRGRGSYEQYF
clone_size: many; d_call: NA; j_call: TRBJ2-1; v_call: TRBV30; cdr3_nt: TGTGCCTGGAGTGTACAGCTAGAAAATGAGCAGTTCTTC; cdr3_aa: CAWSVQLENEQFF